This paragraph reports one TCR beta chain. The data were obtained in a study of blood T cell repertoires in COVID-19. Profiled with immunoSEQ multiplex PCR; TCRdb holds only in-frame clones, not every one. The sample has approximately 27,000 clones, 88% seen once; the top ten hold about 16%. CDR1 and CDR2 from the germline V gene are MNHEY and SVGAGI. Trimming stripped 0 bases from V and 8 bases from J, with 11 bases between. The CDR3 spans 15 residues. The TCR was taken from a man aged 65 to 85 with acute or convalescent COVID-19. The sequencing input was peripheral blood. The V call is TRBV6-5, the J call TRBJ1-6; D ambiguous. Here the CDR3 DNA reads TGTGCCAGCAGTTACTCGACTACGTCGGATTCACCCCTCCACTTT. Translation gives CASSYSTTSDSPLHF.